Listed below are T cell receptor beta chains from one sample, sequenced in a study of cytomegalovirus exposure and HLA in healthy donors. Some clones are missing from TCRdb's copy, which holds only in-frame ones; the method was immunoSEQ multiplex PCR. Of under 150,000 clones in the sample, 80% to 85% are singletons; the top ten hold roughly 2.5%. The sample comprised PBMCs. The receptors were sampled from a boy between 2 and 10 years old in good health and CMV-seronegative. Each CDR3 is given with its conserved first and last residue. The D gene is left open where the match is weak. Clone size is shown for a subset of rows, as once, few, many or a class of expanded clone.

CDR3	DNA	D	size	J	V
CASSAETRAGETQYF	TGTGCCAGCAGCGCGGAAACCAGGGCCGGGGAGACCCAGTACTTC	-	-	TRBJ2-5	TRBV7-7
CASSQVSETGSYNEQFF	TGTGCCAGCAGCCAAGTGTCGGAGACAGGATCATACAATGAGCAGTTCTTC	-	-	TRBJ2-1	TRBV4-2
CASSIRGQGNPYEQYF	TGTGCCAGTAGTATTCGAGGACAGGGTAATCCCTACGAGCAGTACTTC	TRBD1	-	TRBJ2-7	TRBV19
CASSPAGRAGYGYTF	TGTGCCAGCAGCCCCGCGGGACGCGCGGGCTATGGCTACACCTTC	-	-	TRBJ1-2	TRBV7-9
CASSISRVSYEQYF	TGTGCCAGTAGTATAAGTCGGGTCTCCTACGAGCAGTACTTC	-	once	TRBJ2-7	TRBV19
CAISEKSVQQETQYF	TGTGCCATCAGTGAGAAGAGCGTTCAGCAAGAGACCCAGTACTTC	-	-	TRBJ2-5	TRBV10-3
CAISERRGLNTEAFF	TGTGCCATCAGTGAGAGGCGCGGGTTGAACACTGAAGCTTTCTTT	-	few	TRBJ1-1	TRBV10-3
CASSIFRLNTEAFF	TGTGCCAGTAGTATATTTCGGTTGAACACTGAAGCTTTCTTT	-	-	TRBJ1-1	TRBV19
CASSPRQGLDQPQHF	TGTGCCAGCTCACCCCGACAGGGCCTCGATCAGCCCCAGCATTTT	TRBD1	-	TRBJ1-5	TRBV18
CSVGGTGIEAYEQYF	TGCAGCGTTGGTGGGACAGGGATCGAAGCATACGAGCAGTACTTC	TRBD1	-	TRBJ2-7	TRBV29-1
CASSTLRGNNEQFF	TGTGCCAGCAGTACCCTCCGGGGAAACAATGAGCAGTTCTTC	-	few	TRBJ2-1	TRBV28
CASSLDGGDYGYTF	TGTGCCAGCAGCTTAGACGGGGGGGACTATGGCTACACCTTC	-	once	TRBJ1-2	TRBV7-2
CASSLSGDRVVETQYF	TGTGCCAGCAGCTTAAGTGGAGACAGGGTAGTTGAGACCCAGTACTTC	TRBD1	-	TRBJ2-5	TRBV13
CRGDRDHLNAREWDIQYF	TGCCGGGGGGACAGGGATCATCTCAACGCAAGGGAGTGGGACATTCAGTACTTC	TRBD1	-	TRBJ2-4	TRBV7-8
CASSEETAAEAFF	TGTGCCAGCAGTGAAGAAACAGCGGCTGAAGCTTTCTTT	-	few	TRBJ1-1	TRBV2
CASSTSPGQGEEKLFF	TGCGCCAGCAGTACGAGCCCGGGACAGGGCGAAGAAAAACTGTTTTTT	TRBD1	-	TRBJ1-4	TRBV10-2
CSSSPQGGRALYEQYF	TGTTCCAGCAGCCCTCAGGGAGGGAGGGCCTTGTACGAGCAGTACTTC	TRBD2	-	TRBJ2-7	TRBV7-9
CASSLAGTSDSTDTQYF	TGCGCCAGCAGCTTGGCCGGGACTAGCGATTCCACAGATACGCAGTATTTT	TRBD2	-	TRBJ2-3	TRBV5-1
CSSSPRLAPSSYEQYF	TGTTCCAGCAGCCCCCGACTAGCGCCGAGCTCCTACGAGCAGTACTTC	TRBD2	once	TRBJ2-7	TRBV7-9
CAISTGFSGANVLTF	TGTGCCATCAGTACAGGGTTCTCTGGGGCCAACGTCCTGACTTTC	-	-	TRBJ2-6	TRBV10-3
CLTYEQYF	TGTCTAACCTACGAGCAGTACTTC	-	-	TRBJ2-7	TRBV21-1
CASSTRDRNSPLHF	TGTGCCAGCAGCACACGGGACAGAAATTCACCCCTCCACTTT	TRBD1	-	TRBJ1-6	TRBV6-1
CASRETGSFGYTF	TGTGCCAGCAGAGAGACAGGGTCGTTTGGCTACACCTTC	TRBD1	-	TRBJ1-2	TRBV27
CASSLPGRNTEAFF	TGTGCCAGCAGCTTACCTGGCCGTAACACTGAAGCTTTCTTT	-	once	TRBJ1-1	TRBV11-3
CSVGLAAYEQYF	TGCAGCGTTGGACTAGCGGCCTACGAGCAGTACTTC	TRBD2	-	TRBJ2-7	TRBV29-1
CASSLGLFTGELFF	TGTGCCAGCAGCTTAGGACTCTTCACCGGGGAGCTGTTTTTT	-	-	TRBJ2-2	TRBV7-9
CASSQDLLGFQGQYF	TGTGCCAGCAGCCAAGATCTCCTGGGATTTCAGGGGCAGTACTTC	-	-	TRBJ2-7	TRBV4-2
CASRGQGYSPLHF	TGTGCCAGCAGGGGACAGGGCTATTCACCCCTCCACTTT	TRBD1	-	TRBJ1-6	TRBV25-1
CAWSVGLSAQTQYF	TGTGCCTGGAGTGTTGGGCTCTCCGCCCAGACCCAGTACTTC	-	-	TRBJ2-5	TRBV30
CASSRTGVEAFF	TGCGCCAGCAGTAGAACGGGGGTTGAAGCTTTCTTT	-	-	TRBJ1-1	TRBV4-1
CASMAGQINTDTQYF	TGTGCCAGCATGGCGGGACAGATCAACACAGATACGCAGTATTTT	-	-	TRBJ2-3	TRBV2
CASSIGAGQGAGSGANVLTF	TGTGCCAGTAGTATCGGGGCGGGACAGGGGGCCGGTTCTGGGGCCAACGTCCTGACTTTC	TRBD1	-	TRBJ2-6	TRBV19
CASSPGGVNTEAFF	TGTGCCAGCAGCCCAGGGGGCGTAAACACTGAAGCTTTCTTT	TRBD1	-	TRBJ1-1	TRBV7-9
CAWNGRGGAVNYGYTF	TGTGCCTGGAATGGAAGGGGAGGCGCCGTCAACTATGGCTACACCTTC	-	-	TRBJ1-2	TRBV30
CAWSGQGPDGYTF	TGTGCCTGGAGTGGGCAGGGGCCCGATGGCTACACCTTC	-	-	TRBJ1-2	TRBV30
CASSPGGIGGIYEQYF	TGTGCCAGCAGCCCTGGGGGCATAGGGGGCATCTACGAGCAGTACTTC	TRBD1	-	TRBJ2-7	TRBV7-9
CASRTTGVHNPYNEQFF	TGCGCCAGCAGGACTACAGGGGTTCACAACCCCTACAATGAGCAGTTCTTC	TRBD1	once	TRBJ2-1	TRBV5-1
CAIPPTGGDEKLFF	TGTGCCATCCCTCCGACAGGGGGCGATGAAAAACTGTTTTTT	TRBD1	-	TRBJ1-4	TRBV10-3
CASSGQGATEAFF	TGCGCCAGCAGCGGACAGGGCGCCACTGAAGCTTTCTTT	TRBD1	few	TRBJ1-1	TRBV5-1
CASSLGNRESQDEQFF	TGTGCCAGCAGCTTAGGCAACCGGGAGTCCCAGGATGAGCAGTTCTTC	-	-	TRBJ2-1	TRBV11-3
CASSHTPPGGTQETQYF	TGCGCCAGCAGTCACACCCCGCCAGGGGGTACGCAAGAGACCCAGTACTTC	TRBD1	-	TRBJ2-5	TRBV23-1
CASSYARSTRGETQYF	TGTGCCAGCAGCTACGCACGTTCTACCAGGGGAGAGACCCAGTACTTC	-	once	TRBJ2-5	TRBV5-4
CATCGTENTEAFF	TGTGCCACCTGTGGGACAGAGAACACTGAAGCTTTCTTT	TRBD1	-	TRBJ1-1	TRBV10-3
CASTPGDRGDIQYF	TGTGCCAGCACTCCGGGAGACAGGGGTGACATTCAGTACTTC	TRBD1	-	TRBJ2-4	TRBV25-1
CASSLGGDRGFQNTEAFF	TGCGCCAGCAGCTTGGGGGGGGACAGGGGCTTTCAGAACACTGAAGCTTTCTTT	TRBD1	-	TRBJ1-1	TRBV5-1
CAWTHPTFRRRGNSGANVLTF	TGTGCCTGGACTCACCCCACGTTTCGTAGGCGGGGGAACTCTGGGGCCAACGTCCTGACTTTC	TRBD2	-	TRBJ2-6	TRBV30
CASDTGGHSYEQYF	TGTGCCAGTGATACCGGGGGTCACTCCTACGAGCAGTACTTC	-	-	TRBJ2-7	TRBV19
CASRASGFPIEAFF	TGTGCCAGCAGAGCATCCGGGTTCCCGATTGAAGCTTTCTTT	-	few	TRBJ1-1	TRBV6-1
CASSYSDRGNTEVFF	TGTGCCAGCAGTTACTCGGACAGAGGGAACACTGAAGTTTTCTTT	-	-	TRBJ1-1	TRBV6-6
CASSQVGGKEIIGYTF	TGTGCCAGCAGCCAAGTTGGAGGGAAGGAAATCATCGGCTACACCTTC	-	-	TRBJ1-2	TRBV14
CASSLPTGELFF	TGTGCCAGCAGCTTACCGACCGGGGAGCTGTTTTTT	-	-	TRBJ2-2	TRBV7-9
CASSLDRRVMPGNTIYF	TGTGCCAGCAGTTTGGACAGGAGGGTTATGCCGGGAAACACCATATATTTT	TRBD1	-	TRBJ1-3	TRBV5-6